The 8 T cell receptor beta chains below come from one sample, sequenced in a study of shared clonotypes between healthy human individuals. The data were produced by immunoSEQ multiplex PCR, yet TCRdb's version contains in-frame clones alone and is incomplete. The repertoire holds over 700,000 clones, with over 60% as singletons. Sequenced: memory CD4+ T cells sorted from blood. Subset in this sample: CD45RA-negative fraction. The receptors were sampled from a woman younger than 45 in good health.

In DNA, the CDR3 is TGTGCCAGTAGTCCCCCGTTCAGACTAGCGGGAGGGTACAATGAGCAGTTCTTC. Amino acid sequence: CASSPPFRLAGGYNEQFF. The rearrangement uses TRBV19 and TRBJ2-1; 14 bases are a match to TRBD2. The CDR3 is 18 amino acids. V gave up 5 bases and J gave up 4 bases; unmatched junction bases: 10. Germline CDR1 LNHDA, CDR2 SQIVND (reference sequence).

The V gene is TRBV5-1, the J gene TRBJ2-7; D call uncertain. The germline V and J ends were trimmed by 4 bases and 6 bases, with 11 bases remaining between them. CDR1 SGHRS and CDR2 YFSETQ come from the germline V gene. This CDR3 comprises 12 residues. CDR3 protein: CASSPSLREQYF. The DNA for the CDR3 is TGCGCCAGCAGCCCGTCCCTACGCGAGCAGTACTTC.

This clone has a handful of counts. This chain joins TRBV28 and TRBJ1-3, with D perhaps TRBD1 (5 bases). Germline V gene sequence: CDR1 MDHEN, CDR2 SYDVKM. V lost 2 bases to trimming and J lost 4 bases, with 24 bases between them. The CDR3 consists of 19 residues. The CDR3 DNA sequence: TGTGCCAGCAGTTTACGGGACGTCCAGGGCCCCCTTCCCGGAAACACCATATATTTT. Translated: CASSLRDVQGPLPGNTIYF.

The genes are TRBV2 and TRBJ2-1, with 7 nucleotides matching TRBD2. Losses at the gene ends were 4 bases for V and 0 bases for J; bases not matched to a gene: 9. The CDR3 consists of 17 residues. Looked up from germline, CDR1 is SNHLY and CDR2 is FYNNEI. This chain's CDR3 is CASSGPLTSSSYNEQFF. The CDR3 nucleotides are TGTGCCAGCAGTGGACCACTGACTAGCAGCTCCTACAATGAGCAGTTCTTC. Combining the CDR3 with reference TRBV2 and TRBJ2-1 gives the whole variable domain EPEVTQTPSHQVTQMGQEVILRCVPISNHLYFYWYRQILGQKVEFLVSFYNNEISEKSEIFDDQFSVERPDGSNFTLKIRSTKLEDSAMYFCASSGPLTSSSYNEQFFGPGTRLTVL.

The V gene is TRBV29-1, the J gene TRBJ2-7; the D gene is possibly TRBD2 (6 bases). The CDR3 length is 14 residues. V was shortened by 7 bases and J by 7 bases, with 23 bases between the two germline ends. CDR1 is SQVTM, CDR2 ANQGSEA, per germline. The CDR3 coding sequence is TGCAGCGCTGCTACGGGACTCCCTCAAGGTGAGCAGTACTTC. Translated, it gives CSAATGLPQGEQYF.

This clone appeared a few times. This chain links TRBV7-8 with TRBJ1-2; TRBD1 matches 10 bases. CDR1 and CDR2 (germline): SGHVS, FQNEAQ. The CDR3 length is 14 residues. J was trimmed by 8 bases and V by 1 base; bases with no gene match: 4. This CDR3 is CASSLVGQGYGYTF. CDR3 DNA sequence: TGTGCCAGCAGCTTAGTGGGACAGGGGTACGGCTACACCTTC. The entire variable domain, with the rest obtained from reference TRBV7-8 and TRBJ1-2, is as follows: GAGVSQSPRYKVAKRGQDVALRCDPISGHVSLFWYQQALGQGPEFLTYFQNEAQLDKSGLPSDRFFAERPEGSVSTLKIQRTQQEDSAVYLCASSLVGQGYGYTFGSGTRLTVV.

To note about this clone: Other DNA sequences in the sample encode the same CDR3. The rearrangement joins TRBV7-9 to TRBJ2-3; D not certain. This CDR3 has 11 residues. Trimming left V 6 bases short and J 6 bases short, with 7 bases between. The germline gives CDR1 SEHNR, CDR2 FQNEAQ (reference sequence). The CDR3 region has the DNA TGTGCCAGCAGTCTTGCGGATACGCAGTATTTT. Translation gives CASSLADTQYF.

Points on this clone: Other nucleotide sequences in the sample specify the same CDR3. This chain links TRBV10-3 with TRBJ2-7; D remains unclear. The germline V gene has CDR1 ENHRY and CDR2 SYGVKD. The CDR3 sequence is 13 residues long. V gave up 6 bases and J gave up 4 bases, with 13 bases separating them. CDR3 region: CAISSSSAYEQYF. The CDR3 DNA sequence: TGTGCCATCAGCAGCTCCTCCGCGTACGAGCAGTACTTC.